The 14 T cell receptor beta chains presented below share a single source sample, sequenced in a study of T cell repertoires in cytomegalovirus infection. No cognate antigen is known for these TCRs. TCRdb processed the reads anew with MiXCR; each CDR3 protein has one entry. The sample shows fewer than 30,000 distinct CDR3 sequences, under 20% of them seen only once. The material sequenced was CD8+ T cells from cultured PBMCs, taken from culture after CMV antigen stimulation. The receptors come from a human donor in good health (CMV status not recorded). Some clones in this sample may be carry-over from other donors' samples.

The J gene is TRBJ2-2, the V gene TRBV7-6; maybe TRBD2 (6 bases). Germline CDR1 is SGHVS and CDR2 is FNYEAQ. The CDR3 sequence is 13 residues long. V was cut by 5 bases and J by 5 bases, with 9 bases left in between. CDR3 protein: CASSPAGTGELFF. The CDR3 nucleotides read TGTGCCAGCAGCCCTGCGGGGACCGGGGAGCTGTTTTTT.

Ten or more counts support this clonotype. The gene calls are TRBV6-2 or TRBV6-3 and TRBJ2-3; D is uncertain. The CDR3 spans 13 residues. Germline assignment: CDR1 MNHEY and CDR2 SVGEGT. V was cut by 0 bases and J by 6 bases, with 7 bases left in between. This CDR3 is CASSYSMGDTQYF. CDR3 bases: TGTGCCAGCAGTTACTCGATGGGCGATACGCAGTATTTT.

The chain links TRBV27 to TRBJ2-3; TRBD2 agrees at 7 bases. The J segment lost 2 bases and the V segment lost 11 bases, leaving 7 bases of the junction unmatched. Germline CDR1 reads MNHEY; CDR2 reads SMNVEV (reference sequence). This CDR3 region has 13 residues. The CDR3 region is CARKRGYTDTQYF. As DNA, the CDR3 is TGTGCCCGCAAGCGGGGCTACACAGATACGCAGTATTTT.

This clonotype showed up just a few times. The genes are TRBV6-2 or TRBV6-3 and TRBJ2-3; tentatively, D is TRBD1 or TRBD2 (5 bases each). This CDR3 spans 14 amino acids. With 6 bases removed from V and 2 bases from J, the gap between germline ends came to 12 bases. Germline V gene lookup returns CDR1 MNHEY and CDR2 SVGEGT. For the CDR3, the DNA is TGTGCCAGCAGGGGGGAGAGCGTCACAGATACGCAGTATTTT. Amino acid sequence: CASRGESVTDTQYF.

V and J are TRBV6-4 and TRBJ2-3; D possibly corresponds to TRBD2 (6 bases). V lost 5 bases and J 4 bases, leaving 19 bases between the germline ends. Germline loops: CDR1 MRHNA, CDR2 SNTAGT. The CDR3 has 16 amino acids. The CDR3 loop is CASSIQFGTGADTQYF. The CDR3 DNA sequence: TGTGCCAGCAGTATCCAATTCGGGACGGGGGCAGATACGCAGTATTTT.

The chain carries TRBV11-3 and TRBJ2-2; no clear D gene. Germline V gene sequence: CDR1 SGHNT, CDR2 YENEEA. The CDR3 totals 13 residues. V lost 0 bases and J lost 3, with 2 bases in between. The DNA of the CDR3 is TGTGCCAGCAGCTTAGAAGACACCGGGGAGCTGTTTTTT. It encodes CASSLEDTGELFF.

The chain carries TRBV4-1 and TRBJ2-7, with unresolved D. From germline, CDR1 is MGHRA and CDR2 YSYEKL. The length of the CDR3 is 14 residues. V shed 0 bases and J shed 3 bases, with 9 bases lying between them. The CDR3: CASSQDLEGYEQYF. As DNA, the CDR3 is TGCGCCAGCAGCCAAGACCTAGAAGGCTACGAGCAGTACTTC.

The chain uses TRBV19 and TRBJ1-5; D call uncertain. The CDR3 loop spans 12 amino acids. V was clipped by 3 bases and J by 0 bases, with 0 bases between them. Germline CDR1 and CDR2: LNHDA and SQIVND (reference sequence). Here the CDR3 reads CASSISNQPQHF. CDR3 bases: TGTGCCAGTAGTATTAGCAATCAGCCCCAGCATTTT.

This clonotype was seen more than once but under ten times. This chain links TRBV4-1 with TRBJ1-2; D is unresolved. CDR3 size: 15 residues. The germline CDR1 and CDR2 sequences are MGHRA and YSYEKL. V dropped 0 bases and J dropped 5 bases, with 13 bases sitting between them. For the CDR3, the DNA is TGCGCCAGCAGCCAAGAATTGCAGGCCTTATATGGCTACACCTTC. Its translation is CASSQELQALYGYTF.

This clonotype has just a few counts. This chain's CDR3 is CASSYVGSGANVLTF. CDR3 DNA: TGTGCCAGCAGTTACGTGGGCTCTGGGGCCAACGTCCTGACTTTC. The rearrangement uses TRBV6-6 and TRBJ2-6; D is uncertain. Trimming pared 2 bases from V and 0 bases from J, leaving 5 bases between. Germline values: CDR1 MNHNY, CDR2 SVGAGI (reference sequence). The CDR3 extends over 15 amino acids.

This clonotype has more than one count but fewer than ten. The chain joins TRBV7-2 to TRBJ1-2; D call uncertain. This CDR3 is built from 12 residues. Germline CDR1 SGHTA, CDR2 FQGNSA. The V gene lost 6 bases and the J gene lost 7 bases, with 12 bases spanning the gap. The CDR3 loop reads CASSGGPLGYTF. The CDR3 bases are TGTGCCAGCAGTGGAGGACCGCTTGGCTACACCTTC.

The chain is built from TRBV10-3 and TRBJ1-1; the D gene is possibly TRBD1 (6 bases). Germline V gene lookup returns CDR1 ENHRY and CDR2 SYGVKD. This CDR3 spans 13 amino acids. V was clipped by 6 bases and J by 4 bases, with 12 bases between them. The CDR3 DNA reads TGTGCCATCAGGGAACAGGGCGGCACTGAAGCTTTCTTT. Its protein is CAIREQGGTEAFF.

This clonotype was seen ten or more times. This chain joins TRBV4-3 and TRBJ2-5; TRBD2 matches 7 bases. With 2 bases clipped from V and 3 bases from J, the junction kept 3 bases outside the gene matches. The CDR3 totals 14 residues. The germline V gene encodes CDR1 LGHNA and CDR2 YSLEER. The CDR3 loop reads CASSQLAGEETQYF. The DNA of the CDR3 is TGCGCCAGCAGCCAATTGGCGGGAGAAGAGACCCAGTACTTC.

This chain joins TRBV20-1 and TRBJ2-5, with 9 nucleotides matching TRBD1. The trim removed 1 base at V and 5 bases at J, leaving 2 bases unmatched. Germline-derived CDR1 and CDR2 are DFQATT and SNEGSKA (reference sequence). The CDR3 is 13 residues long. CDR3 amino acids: CSARGQGEETQYF. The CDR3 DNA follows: TGCAGTGCTAGAGGACAGGGGGAGGAGACCCAGTACTTC.